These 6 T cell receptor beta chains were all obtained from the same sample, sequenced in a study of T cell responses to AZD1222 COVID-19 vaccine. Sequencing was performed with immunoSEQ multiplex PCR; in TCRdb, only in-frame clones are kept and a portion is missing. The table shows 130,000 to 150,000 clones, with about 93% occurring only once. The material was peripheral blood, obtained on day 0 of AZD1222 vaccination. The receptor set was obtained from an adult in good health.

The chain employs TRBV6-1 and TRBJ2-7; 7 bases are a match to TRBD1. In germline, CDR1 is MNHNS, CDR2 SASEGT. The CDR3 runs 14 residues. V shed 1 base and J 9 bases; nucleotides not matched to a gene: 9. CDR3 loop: CASSEGGGRIGQYF. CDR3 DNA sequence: TGTGCCAGCAGTGAAGGAGGGGGCAGGATCGGGCAGTACTTC.

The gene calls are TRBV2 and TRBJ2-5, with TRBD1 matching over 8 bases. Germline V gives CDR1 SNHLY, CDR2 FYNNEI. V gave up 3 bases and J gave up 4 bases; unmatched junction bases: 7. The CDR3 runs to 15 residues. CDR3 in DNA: TGTGCCAGCAGTGAGGTCGGACAGGGAGGAGAGACCCAGTACTTC. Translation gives CASSEVGQGGETQYF. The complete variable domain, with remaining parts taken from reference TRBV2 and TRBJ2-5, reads EPEVTQTPSHQVTQMGQEVILRCVPISNHLYFYWYRQILGQKVEFLVSFYNNEISEKSEIFDDQFSVERPDGSNFTLKIRSTKLEDSAMYFCASSEVGQGGETQYFGPGTRLLVL.

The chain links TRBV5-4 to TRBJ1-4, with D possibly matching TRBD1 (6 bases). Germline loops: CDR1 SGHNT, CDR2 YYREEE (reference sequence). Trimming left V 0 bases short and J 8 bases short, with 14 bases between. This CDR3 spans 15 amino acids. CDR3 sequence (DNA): TGTGCCAGCAGCTTGGGGGCAGGGGACCGGGAAAAACTGTTTTTT. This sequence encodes CASSLGAGDREKLFF.

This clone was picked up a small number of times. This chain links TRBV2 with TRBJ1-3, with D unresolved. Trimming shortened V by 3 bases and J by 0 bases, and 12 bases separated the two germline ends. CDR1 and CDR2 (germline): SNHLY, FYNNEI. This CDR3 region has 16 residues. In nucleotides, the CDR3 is TGTGCCAGCAGTGAGGGCAGGTCCTACTCTGGAAACACCATATATTTT. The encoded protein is CASSEGRSYSGNTIYF.

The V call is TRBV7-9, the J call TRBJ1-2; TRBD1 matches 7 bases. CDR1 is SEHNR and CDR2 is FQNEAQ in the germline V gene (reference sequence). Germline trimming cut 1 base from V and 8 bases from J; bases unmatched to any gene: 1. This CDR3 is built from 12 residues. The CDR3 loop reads CASSLGQGGYTF. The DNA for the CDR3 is TGTGCCAGCAGCTTAGGACAGGGCGGCTACACCTTC. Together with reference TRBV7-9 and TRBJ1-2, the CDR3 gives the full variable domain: DTGVSQNPRHKITKRGQNVTFRCDPISEHNRLYWYRQTLGQGPEFLTYFQNEAQLEKSRLLSDRFSAERPKGSFSTLEIQRTEQGDSAMYLCASSLGQGGYTFGSGTRLTVV.

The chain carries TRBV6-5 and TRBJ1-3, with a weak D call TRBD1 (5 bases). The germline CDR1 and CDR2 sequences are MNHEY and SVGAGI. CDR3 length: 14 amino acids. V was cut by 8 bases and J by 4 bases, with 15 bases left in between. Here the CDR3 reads CASRTTEGGNTIYF. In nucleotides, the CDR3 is TGTGCCAGCCGTACGACAGAGGGGGGAAACACCATATATTTT.